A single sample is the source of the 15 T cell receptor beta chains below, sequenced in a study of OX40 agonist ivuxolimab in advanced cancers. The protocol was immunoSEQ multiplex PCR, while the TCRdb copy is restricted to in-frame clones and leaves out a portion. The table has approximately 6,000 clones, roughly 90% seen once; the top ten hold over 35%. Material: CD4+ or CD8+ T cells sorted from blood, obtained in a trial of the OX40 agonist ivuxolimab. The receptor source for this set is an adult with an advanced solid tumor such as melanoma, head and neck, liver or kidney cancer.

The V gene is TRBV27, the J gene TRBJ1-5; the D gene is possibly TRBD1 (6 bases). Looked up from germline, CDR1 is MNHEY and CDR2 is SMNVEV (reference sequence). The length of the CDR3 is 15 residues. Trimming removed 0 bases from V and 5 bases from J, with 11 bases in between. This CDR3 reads CASSLSPGGYQPQHF. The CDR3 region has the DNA TGTGCCAGCAGTTTATCGCCGGGGGGCTATCAGCCCCAGCATTTT.

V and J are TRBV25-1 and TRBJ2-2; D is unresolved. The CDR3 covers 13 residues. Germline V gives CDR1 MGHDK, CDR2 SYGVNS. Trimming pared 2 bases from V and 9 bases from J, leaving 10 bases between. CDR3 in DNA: TGTGCCAGCAGTGAACTAGTGATCAGGGAGCTGTTTTTT. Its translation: CASSELVIRELFF.

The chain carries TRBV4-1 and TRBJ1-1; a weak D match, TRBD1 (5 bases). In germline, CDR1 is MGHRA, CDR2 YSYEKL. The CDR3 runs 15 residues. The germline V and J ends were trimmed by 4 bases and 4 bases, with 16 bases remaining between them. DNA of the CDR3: TGCGCCAGCAGCCGGGGCGACAAGGGACTCACTGAAGCTTTCTTT. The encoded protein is CASSRGDKGLTEAFF.

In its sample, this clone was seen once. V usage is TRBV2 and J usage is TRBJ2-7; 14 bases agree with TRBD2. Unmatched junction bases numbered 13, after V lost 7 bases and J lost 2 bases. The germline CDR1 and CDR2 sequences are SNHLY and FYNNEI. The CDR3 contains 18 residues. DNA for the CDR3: TGTGCCAGCACATACTTAGGACTAGCGGGAGGTGGAACCTACGAGCAGTACTTC. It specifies CASTYLGLAGGGTYEQYF.

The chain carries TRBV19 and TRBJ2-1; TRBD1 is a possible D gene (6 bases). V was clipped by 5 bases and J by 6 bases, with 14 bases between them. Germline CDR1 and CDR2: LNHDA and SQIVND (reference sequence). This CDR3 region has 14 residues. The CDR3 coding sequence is TGTGCCAGTAGTGCGTACAGGGTTGGCAATGAGCAGTTCTTC. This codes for CASSAYRVGNEQFF.

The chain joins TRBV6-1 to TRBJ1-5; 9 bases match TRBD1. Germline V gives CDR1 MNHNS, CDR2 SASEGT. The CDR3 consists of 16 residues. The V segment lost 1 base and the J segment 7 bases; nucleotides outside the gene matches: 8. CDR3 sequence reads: CASSEGLGTGWQPQHF. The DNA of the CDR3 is TGTGCCAGCAGTGAAGGGCTTGGGACAGGGTGGCAGCCCCAGCATTTT.

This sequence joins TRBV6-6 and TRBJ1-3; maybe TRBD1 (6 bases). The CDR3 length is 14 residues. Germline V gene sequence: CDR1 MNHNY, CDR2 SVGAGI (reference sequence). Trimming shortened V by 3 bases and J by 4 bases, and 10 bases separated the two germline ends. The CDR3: CASSYGGSGNTIYF. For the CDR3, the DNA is TGTGCCAGCAGTTATGGGGGCTCGGGAAACACCATATATTTT.

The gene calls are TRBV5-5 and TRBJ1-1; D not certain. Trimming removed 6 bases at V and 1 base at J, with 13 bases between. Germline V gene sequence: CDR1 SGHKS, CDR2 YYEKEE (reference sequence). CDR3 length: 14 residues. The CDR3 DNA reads TGTGCCAGCAACCCAGGCTCGGGGAACACTGAAGCTTTCTTT. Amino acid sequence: CASNPGSGNTEAFF.

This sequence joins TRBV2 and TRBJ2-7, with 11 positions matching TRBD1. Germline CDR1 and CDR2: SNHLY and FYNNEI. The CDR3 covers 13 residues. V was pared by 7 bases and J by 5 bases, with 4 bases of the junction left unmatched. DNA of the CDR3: TGTGCCAGCACCGGACAGGGGGCAAACGAGCAGTACTTC. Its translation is CASTGQGANEQYF.

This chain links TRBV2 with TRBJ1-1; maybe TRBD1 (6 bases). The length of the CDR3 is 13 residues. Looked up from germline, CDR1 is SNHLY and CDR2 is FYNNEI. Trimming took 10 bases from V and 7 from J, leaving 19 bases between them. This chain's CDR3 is CAITGIPPNEAFF. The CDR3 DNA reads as TGTGCCATTACAGGGATACCCCCCAATGAAGCTTTCTTT.

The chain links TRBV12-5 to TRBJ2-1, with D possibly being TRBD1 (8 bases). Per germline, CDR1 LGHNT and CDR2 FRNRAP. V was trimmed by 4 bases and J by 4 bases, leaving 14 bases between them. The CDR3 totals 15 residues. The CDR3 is CASGYGQGGYNEQFF. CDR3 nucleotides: TGTGCTAGTGGTTACGGACAGGGAGGGTACAATGAGCAGTTCTTC.

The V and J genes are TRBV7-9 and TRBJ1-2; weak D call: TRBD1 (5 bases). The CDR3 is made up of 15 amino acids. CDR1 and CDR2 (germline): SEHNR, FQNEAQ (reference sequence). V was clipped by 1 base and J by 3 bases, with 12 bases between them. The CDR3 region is CASSLGVGVHYGYTF. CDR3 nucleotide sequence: TGTGCCAGCAGCTTAGGAGTAGGGGTTCACTATGGCTACACCTTC.

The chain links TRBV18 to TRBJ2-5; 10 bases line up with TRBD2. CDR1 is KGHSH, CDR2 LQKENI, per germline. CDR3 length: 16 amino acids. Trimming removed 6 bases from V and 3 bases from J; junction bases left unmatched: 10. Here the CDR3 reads CASSSASGSLEETQYF. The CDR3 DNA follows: TGTGCCAGCTCGTCGGCTAGCGGGAGTTTGGAAGAGACCCAGTACTTC. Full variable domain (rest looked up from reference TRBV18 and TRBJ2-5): NAGVMQNPRHLVRRRGQEARLRCSPMKGHSHVYWYRQLPEEGLKFMVYLQKENIIDESGMPKERFSAEFPKEGPSILRIQQVVRGDSAAYFCASSSASGSLEETQYFGPGTRLLVL.

DNA of the CDR3: TGTGCCAGCAGCCAAGAAGGGATTTCCTACGAGCAGTACTTC. This sequence encodes CASSQEGISYEQYF. The chain is built from TRBV14 and TRBJ2-7, with D unclear. The CDR3 is 14 residues long. V lost 0 bases and J lost 1, with 7 bases in between. Germline CDR1 reads SGHDN; CDR2 reads FVKESK. Filled out from reference TRBV14 and TRBJ2-7, the complete variable domain reads EAGVTQFPSHSVIEKGQTVTLRCDPISGHDNLYWYRRVMGKEIKFLLHFVKESKQDESGMPNNRFLAERTGGTYSTLKVQPAELEDSGVYFCASSQEGISYEQYFGPGTRLTVT.

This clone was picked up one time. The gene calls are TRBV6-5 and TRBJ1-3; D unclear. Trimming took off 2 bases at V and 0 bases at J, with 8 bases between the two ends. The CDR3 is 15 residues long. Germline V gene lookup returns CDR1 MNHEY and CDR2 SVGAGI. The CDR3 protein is CASSYDISSGNTIYF. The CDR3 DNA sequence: TGTGCCAGCAGTTACGACATAAGCTCTGGAAACACCATATATTTT.